This TCR beta chain was documented in a study of siplizumab effects on memory and regulatory T cells. Clones were read by immunoSEQ multiplex PCR, and TCRdb kept only the in-frame ones, dropping some. Of 70,000 to 90,000 clones listed, 85% to 95% were seen once; the top ten hold around 5%. V lost 0 bases to trimming and J lost 2 bases, with 12 bases between them. This CDR3 has 15 amino acids. Germline V gene data show CDR1 as SGHDT and CDR2 as YYEEEE. The chain combines TRBV5-6 with TRBJ2-7; a possible D gene is TRBD2 (5 bases). Input material: CD8+ T cells sorted from blood. The sequence came from a human donor in good health. This chain's CDR3 is CASSLEVGETYEQYF. The CDR3 bases are TGTGCCAGCAGCTTGGAGGTGGGAGAAACCTACGAGCAGTACTTC.